A single sample is the source of the 5 T cell receptor beta chains below, sequenced in a study of cytomegalovirus exposure and HLA in healthy donors. PCR primers comprised 60 Vbeta and 13 Jbeta primers. Only in-frame clones appear in the TCRdb table, and some are missing; sequencing was by immunoSEQ multiplex PCR. Here the sample spans 140,000 or so clones, around 78% being singletons. Material: PBMCs. The receptors stem from a young woman in good health and CMV-seropositive.

This rearrangement joins TRBV5-1 to TRBJ1-1, with a possible D match to TRBD1 (5 bases). Trimming took off 3 bases at V and 0 bases at J, with 9 bases between the two ends. The CDR3 length is 14 residues. Germline CDR1 is SGHRS and CDR2 is YFSETQ. CDR3 bases: TGCGCCAGCAGCTGGACAACAGTGAACACTGAAGCTTTCTTT. This translates into CASSWTTVNTEAFF. The full variable domain, its missing parts supplied by reference TRBV5-1 and TRBJ1-1, is KAGVTQTPRYLIKTRGQQVTLSCSPISGHRSVSWYQQTPGQGLQFLFEYFSETQRNKGNFPGRFSGRQFSNSRSEMNVSTLELGDSALYLCASSWTTVNTEAFFGQGTRLTVV.

This clone was counted once. This chain joins TRBV27 and TRBJ1-6; TRBD1 might be the D (5 bases). Germline assignment: CDR1 MNHEY and CDR2 SMNVEV (reference sequence). The CDR3 runs to 13 residues. Between the trimmed V and J ends, which lost 6 bases and 3 bases, there was a span of 6 bases. The CDR3 region is CASRTVYNSPLHF. CDR3 coding DNA: TGTGCCAGCAGGACAGTCTATAATTCACCCCTCCACTTT.

This chain uses TRBV6-6 with TRBJ1-4; D is ambiguous. The CDR3 contains 13 residues. Germline V lookup: CDR1 MNHNY, CDR2 SVGAGI (reference sequence). Trimming removed 2 bases from V and 11 bases from J, with 12 bases in between. DNA for the CDR3: TGTGCCAGCAGTTACGTGTGGGCCTTGAAACTGTTTTTT. Translated: CASSYVWALKLFF.

The table lists this clone with a count of one. This chain connects TRBV5-6 to TRBJ2-7; D is unclear. The V gene lost 4 bases and the J gene lost 3 bases, with 14 bases spanning the gap. This CDR3 is built from 14 residues. Germline values: CDR1 SGHDT, CDR2 YYEEEE. The CDR3 DNA reads TGTGCCAGCAGCCGTAGATTAGATTACTACGAGCAGTACTTC. As protein: CASSRRLDYYEQYF. Supplemented by reference TRBV5-6 and TRBJ2-7, the full variable domain reads DAGVTQSPTHLIKTRGQQVTLRCSPKSGHDTVSWYQQALGQGPQFIFQYYEEEERQRGNFPDRFSGHQFPNYSSELNVNALLLGDSALYLCASSRRLDYYEQYFGPGTRLTVT.

V is TRBV7-9 and J is TRBJ2-7; 12 nucleotides align to TRBD2. Germline loops: CDR1 SEHNR, CDR2 FQNEAQ (reference sequence). The CDR3 consists of 16 residues. Losses at the gene ends were 3 bases for V and 1 base for J; bases not matched to a gene: 4. The CDR3: CASSFPTSGGSYEQYF. The CDR3 DNA reads TGTGCCAGCAGCTTCCCGACTAGCGGGGGATCCTACGAGCAGTACTTC.